The 31 T cell receptor beta chains in this list originate from one sample, sequenced in a study of neurological immune-mediated disorders. Time point: longitudinal time-point 1 (baseline). TCRdb re-derived calls from the 5' RACE reads in MiXCR, one entry per CDR3 protein. The sample lists some 49,000 distinct CDR3 sequences; roughly 10% were seen once. The sequenced sample consisted of PBMCs. Receptor source: a woman between 35 and 50 years old in good health.

This clonotype was seen ten or more times. V is TRBV7-2 and J is TRBJ2-1, with D possibly being TRBD1 (5 bases). The CDR3 sequence is 12 residues long. Trimming shortened V by 5 bases and J by 10 bases, and 12 bases separated the two germline ends. Looked up from germline, CDR1 is SGHTA and CDR2 is FQGNSA. The CDR3 is CASSETVVEQFF. CDR3 in DNA: TGTGCCAGCAGCGAGACAGTGGTCGAGCAGTTCTTC.

This clonotype was found many times. The J gene is TRBJ1-2, the V gene TRBV5-1, with D perhaps matching TRBD1 (6 bases). Germline V CDR1 and CDR2: SGHRS, YFSETQ. V lost 7 bases and J 2 bases, leaving 15 bases between the germline ends. The CDR3 length is 14 residues. The CDR3, as DNA: TGCGCCAGCGGACGGACAGTAACCAACTATGGCTACACCTTC. Translating gives CASGRTVTNYGYTF.

This clonotype was seen at least ten times. In nucleotides, the CDR3 is TGCGCCAGCAGCCTATCCCGGGGCACAGATACGCAGTATTTT. Encoded protein: CASSLSRGTDTQYF. The J gene is TRBJ2-3, the V gene TRBV4-3; D gene unclear. Germline assignment: CDR1 LGHNA and CDR2 YSLEER. Deletions cut 4 bases from V and 1 base from J, with 9 bases between. This CDR3 comprises 14 residues.

This clonotype has just a few counts. At one end the junction does not follow the germline gene, possibly because of a read error. The chain uses TRBV29-1 and TRBJ2-2; TRBD1 matches 7 bases. CDR3 length: 14 residues. Per the germline V gene, CDR1 is SQVTM and CDR2 is ANQGSEA. The CDR3 spells CSVEGTENTGELFF. The CDR3 nucleotides are TGCAGCGTCGAAGGGACAGAGAACACCGGGGAGCTGTTTTTT.

This clonotype was counted once. The junction does not match germline at one end; this may be a read error. J is TRBJ2-2 and V is TRBV10-3; D not resolved. The CDR3 is made up of 14 amino acids. Germline values: CDR1 ENHRY, CDR2 SYGVKD. The DNA of the CDR3 is TGTGCGATCAATGGCAGAGTCCAAACCGGGGAGCTGTTTTTT. Its translation: CAINGRVQTGELFF.

This rearrangement joins TRBV24-1 to TRBJ2-7, with D possibly TRBD2 on 6 matching bases. The ends were cut back, 2 bases at V and 9 bases at J, with 10 bases in the middle. CDR3 length: 12 amino acids. The germline V gene has CDR1 KGHDR and CDR2 SFDVKD. CDR3 DNA sequence: TGTGCCACCAGTGATTCTTCGGGGGTGCAGTACTTC. Amino acid sequence: CATSDSSGVQYF.

This clonotype was counted at least ten times. The chain recombines TRBV12-3 or TRBV12-4 with TRBJ1-2, with 8 bases lining up with TRBD1. CDR3 length equals 15 residues. The trim removed 6 bases at V and 8 bases at J, leaving 14 bases unmatched. CDR3 loop: CASSLPGQAHWGYTF. CDR3 sequence (DNA): TGTGCCAGCAGCCTTCCGGGACAGGCCCACTGGGGCTACACCTTC.

This clonotype was recorded at least ten times. V usage is TRBV15 and J usage is TRBJ1-1; D gene unclear. V lost 4 bases and J 1 base, leaving 7 bases between the germline ends. The germline CDR1 and CDR2 sequences are LNHNV and YYDKDF (reference sequence). The CDR3 totals 13 residues. The CDR3 region is CATSIRRNTEAFF. The CDR3 DNA reads TGTGCCACCAGCATCAGGAGGAACACTGAAGCTTTCTTT.

This clonotype was seen repeatedly, ten times or more. The V call is TRBV6-5, the J call TRBJ2-2; a weak D match, TRBD2 (6 bases). From germline, CDR1 is MNHEY and CDR2 SVGAGI. Trimming removed 5 bases at V and 5 bases at J, with 18 bases between. The CDR3 has 16 amino acids. CDR3 coding DNA: TGTGCCAGCAGTCCCCCCGGCGGGGATGGGACCGGGGAGCTGTTTTTT. This gives the protein CASSPPGGDGTGELFF.

The table lists this clonotype with many counts. The chain is built from TRBV20-1 and TRBJ1-1; unclear D gene. Germline V CDR1 and CDR2: DFQATT, SNEGSKA (reference sequence). The V end lost 5 bases, the J end lost 0 bases, and 16 bases lay between the germline ends. The CDR3 has 15 amino acids. The CDR3 nucleotides read TGCAGTGCTGCTCCCTCGGGATCCATGAACACTGAAGCTTTCTTT. Translated, it gives CSAAPSGSMNTEAFF.

This clonotype occurred many times. This chain links TRBV7-6 with TRBJ2-5; 11 nucleotides align to TRBD2. V shed 5 bases and J 6 bases; nucleotides not matched to a gene: 8. The germline gives CDR1 SGHVS, CDR2 FNYEAQ. The CDR3 is made up of 15 amino acids. CDR3 coding DNA: TGTGCCAGCAGCCTCATAGCGGGGGGGCCCCAGACCCAGTACTTC. This sequence encodes CASSLIAGGPQTQYF.

In this sample, this clonotype turned up many times. J is TRBJ1-2 and V is TRBV5-1; 10 nucleotides align to TRBD1. CDR3 length: 14 amino acids. V trimming: 4 bases; J trimming: 3 bases; junction bases outside the gene matches: 3. CDR1 is SGHRS, CDR2 YFSETQ, per germline. The CDR3 DNA reads TGCGCCAGCAGCACCGGACAGGGGGACTATGGCTACACCTTC. As protein: CASSTGQGDYGYTF.

This clonotype was seen many times. The V call is TRBV24-1, the J call TRBJ1-1; D is unclear. V was trimmed by 4 bases and J by 6 bases, leaving 14 bases between them. The germline CDR1 and CDR2 sequences are KGHDR and SFDVKD. The CDR3 runs 14 residues. CDR3 DNA: TGTGCCACCAGTGACCCATCATTCGGTCCTGAAGCTTTCTTT. Its protein product is CATSDPSFGPEAFF.

This clonotype was seen repeatedly, ten times or more. The genes are TRBV5-1 and TRBJ2-1; the match to TRBD2 covers 9 bases. Unmatched junction bases numbered 4, after V lost 4 bases and J lost 8 bases. The CDR3 is 13 residues long. Looked up from germline, CDR1 is SGHRS and CDR2 is YFSETQ. CDR3 region: CASSEVAGDEQFF. CDR3 DNA: TGCGCCAGCAGCGAGGTAGCGGGAGATGAGCAGTTCTTC. Drawing the rest from reference TRBV5-1 and TRBJ2-1, the complete variable domain is KAGVTQTPRYLIKTRGQQVTLSCSPISGHRSVSWYQQTPGQGLQFLFEYFSETQRNKGNFPGRFSGRQFSNSRSEMNVSTLELGDSALYLCASSEVAGDEQFFGPGTRLTVL.

With respect to this clonotype: The junction and the germline gene differ at one end; a read error may be behind it. The genes are TRBV6-2 or TRBV6-3 and TRBJ2-2, with a possible D match to TRBD1 (7 bases). This CDR3 comprises 18 residues. Germline CDR1 is MNHEY and CDR2 is SVGEGT. The CDR3 is CANSYSSGDSYYTVELFF. As DNA, the CDR3 is TGTGCCAACAGTTACTCGTCGGGGGACAGCTACTACACCGTGGAGCTGTTTTTT.

This clonotype was seen repeatedly, ten times or more. The chain links TRBV7-3 to TRBJ1-6; a possible D gene is TRBD1 (6 bases). V was trimmed by 1 base and J by 6 bases, leaving 13 bases between them. Germline CDR1 reads SGHTA; CDR2 reads FQGTGA. There are 16 residues in the CDR3. The CDR3 DNA reads TGTGCCAGCAGCTTAAGGGGAGGGGGGACTAATTCACCCCTCCACTTT. As protein: CASSLRGGGTNSPLHF.

This clonotype has at least ten counts. This chain uses TRBV5-6 with TRBJ2-3, with D uncertain. V dropped 4 bases and J dropped 0 bases, with 12 bases sitting between them. The CDR3 covers 15 residues. Germline V gene lookup returns CDR1 SGHDT and CDR2 YYEEEE. Written as DNA, the CDR3 is TGTGCCAGCAGCCCCCGGCGGATTAGCACAGATACGCAGTATTTT. Its protein is CASSPRRISTDTQYF.

This clonotype has ten or more counts. The rearrangement joins TRBV4-3 to TRBJ2-1; 9 bases fit TRBD1. Trimming cost V 0 bases and J 6 bases; bases outside gene matches: 9. The CDR3 consists of 17 residues. Germline values: CDR1 LGHNA, CDR2 YSLEER. The CDR3 spells CASSQDYAGQGINEQFF. The CDR3 DNA is TGCGCCAGCAGCCAAGATTACGCGGGACAGGGCATCAATGAGCAGTTCTTC.

There are many counts of this clonotype. The chain carries TRBV20-1 and TRBJ1-5; no clear D gene. CDR1 is DFQATT, CDR2 SNEGSKA, per germline (reference sequence). The ends were cut back, 1 base at V and 7 bases at J, with 17 bases in the middle. This CDR3 region has 15 residues. The CDR3 spells CSARVSPTQGQPQHF. CDR3 sequence (DNA): TGCAGTGCTAGAGTATCCCCCACACAAGGGCAGCCCCAGCATTTT.

This clonotype was detected ten times or more. The chain couples TRBV20-1 to TRBJ1-2; D not certain. Germline-derived CDR1 and CDR2 are DFQATT and SNEGSKA (reference sequence). The CDR3 totals 13 residues. Trimming left V 0 bases short and J 8 bases short, with 13 bases between. The CDR3, as DNA: TGCAGTGCTAGAGATCACCTCTCAGCAGGCTACACCTTC. It codes for CSARDHLSAGYTF.

There are many counts of this clonotype. The chain has TRBV5-1 and TRBJ2-1, with D perhaps TRBD1 or TRBD2 (5 bases each). V was clipped by 4 bases and J by 0 bases, with 11 bases between them. The CDR3 has 15 residues. The germline V gene encodes CDR1 SGHRS and CDR2 YFSETQ. The CDR3 DNA follows: TGCGCCAGCAGCGCCTCAGGGAGCTCCTACAATGAGCAGTTCTTC. This encodes CASSASGSSYNEQFF.

This clonotype was counted at least ten times. The V and J genes are TRBV12-3 or TRBV12-4 and TRBJ2-5; 9 bases fit TRBD1. The CDR3 extends over 15 amino acids. With V trimmed by 4 bases and J by 5 bases, 8 bases remained unmatched. CDR3 in amino acids: CASSYSQGAGETQYF. The DNA for the CDR3 is TGTGCCAGCAGTTACTCACAGGGGGCGGGGGAGACCCAGTACTTC.

This clonotype was seen ten or more times. The chain uses TRBV5-1 and TRBJ2-7; TRBD1 matches at 7 bases. CDR3 length: 14 amino acids. Germline CDR1 reads SGHRS; CDR2 reads YFSETQ. V shed 0 bases and J 3 bases; nucleotides not matched to a gene: 3. CDR3 DNA: TGCGCCAGCAGCTTGGCGGGACAGCTCTACGAGCAGTACTTC. It translates to CASSLAGQLYEQYF.

This clonotype was seen ten or more times. The chain joins TRBV6-5 to TRBJ2-5, with D perhaps assigned TRBD1 or TRBD2 (5 bases each). V was trimmed by 0 bases and J by 5 bases, leaving 13 bases between them. The CDR3 runs 15 residues. Germline CDR1 is MNHEY and CDR2 is SVGAGI. The CDR3 bases are TGTGCCAGCAGTTACTCGAGTCCCGGGGCGGAGACCCAGTACTTC. It specifies CASSYSSPGAETQYF.

The table lists this clonotype with many counts. The rearrangement uses TRBV5-1 and TRBJ1-4; 7 bases fit TRBD1. The CDR3 runs to 15 residues. The germline V gene has CDR1 SGHRS and CDR2 YFSETQ. Unmatched junction bases numbered 7, after V lost 4 bases and J lost 4 bases. The CDR3 spells CASSETGALNEKLFF. Here the CDR3 DNA reads TGCGCCAGCAGCGAAACAGGGGCCCTTAATGAAAAACTGTTTTTT.

This clonotype was recorded many times. The chain carries TRBV12-3 or TRBV12-4 and TRBJ2-1; 12 nucleotides line up with TRBD2. This CDR3 contains 15 residues. J gave up 6 bases and V 3 bases, and 3 bases lay outside the gene matches. The CDR3 DNA sequence: TGTGCCAGCAGTTTGGGACTAGCGGGCCTCAATGAGCAGTTCTTC. It codes for CASSLGLAGLNEQFF.

This clonotype was observed once. One end of the junction varies from germline; a read error may be responsible. The genes are TRBV5-1 and TRBJ1-3; D is possibly TRBD1 (6 bases). The germline V gene has CDR1 SGHRS and CDR2 YFSETQ. The CDR3 has 13 amino acids. The CDR3 loop reads CASSASQGNTIDF. CDR3 DNA: TGCGCTAGCAGCGCCTCACAGGGAAACACCATAGATTTT.

This clonotype was seen ten or more times. This chain joins TRBV3-1 and TRBJ1-1; no reliable D call. The CDR3 sequence is 13 residues long. Trimming cost V 0 bases and J 5 bases, with 7 bases left between them. Germline V CDR1 and CDR2: LGHDT, YNNKEL (reference sequence). The DNA for the CDR3 is TGTGCCAGCAGCCAAGAAGGGCGTACTGAAGCTTTCTTT. It encodes CASSQEGRTEAFF.

The table lists this clonotype with many counts. This sequence joins TRBV6-2 or TRBV6-3 and TRBJ2-7, with 14 nucleotides matching TRBD2. The CDR3 is 16 amino acids. Germline V gives CDR1 MNHEY, CDR2 SVGEGT. V was clipped by 5 bases and J by 4 bases; unmatched bases: 7. The CDR3 protein is CASSRGGLAGVYEQYF. The CDR3 nucleotides are TGTGCCAGCAGTCGAGGGGGACTAGCGGGAGTGTACGAGCAGTACTTC.

This clonotype was counted ten times or more. This chain links TRBV11-1 with TRBJ1-1, with TRBD1 matching 8 bases. V lost 2 bases and J lost 5; bases outside the gene matches: 7. This CDR3 contains 15 residues. The V gene's germline CDR1 is SGHAT and CDR2 FQDESV (reference sequence). CDR3 region: CASSLTPGGLTEAFF. The CDR3 region has the DNA TGTGCCAGCAGCTTAACCCCAGGGGGCCTGACTGAAGCTTTCTTT.

This chain joins TRBV6-2 or TRBV6-3 and TRBJ1-6; 10 bases are shared with TRBD1. V trimming: 4 bases; J trimming: 9 bases; junction bases outside the gene matches: 6. The germline V gene has CDR1 MNHEY and CDR2 SVGEGT. This CDR3 is built from 15 residues. CDR3 protein: CASSLTDRGSSPLHF. The CDR3 DNA is TGTGCCAGCAGTTTGACGGACAGGGGGAGTTCACCCCTCCACTTT.